A selection of T cell receptor beta chains follows, all from one sample in a study of T-cell reconstitution after alpha-beta-depleted transplantation in children. One entry per CDR3 protein, called by TCRdb with MiXCR from the PCR reads. The data show hundreds of thousands of distinct CDR3 sequences, about a sixth seen once. The sequenced sample was PBMCs, mostly from graft donor cells, obtained 360 days after TCRalphabeta/CD19-depleted stem cell transplant. The origin of the receptors is a male patient aged 2 to 10 who had a stem cell transplant for acute lymphoblastic leukemia, so the T cells may come from the graft donor. Both conserved end residues are part of each CDR3. Each record gives: V gene, J gene, D gene, clone size, CDR3 DNA, CDR3 protein. D genes are given only for firm matches. Some rows mark clone size as missing; the rest say once, few, many or name a class of expanded clone.

V gene: TRBV12-3/TRBV12-4; J gene: TRBJ2-2; D gene: TRBD2; clone size: -; CDR3 DNA: TGTGCCAGCAGTTTAGTAGCGGGGGTGGACACCGGGGAGCTGTTTTTT; CDR3 protein: CASSLVAGVDTGELFF
V gene: TRBV20-1; J gene: TRBJ2-5; D gene: -; clone size: many; CDR3 DNA: TGCAGTGCCCGTCAAGACGCCTGGGGAGCGGGTCAAGAGACCCAGTACTTC; CDR3 protein: CSARQDAWGAGQETQYF
V gene: TRBV12-3/TRBV12-4; J gene: TRBJ2-1; D gene: -; clone size: -; CDR3 DNA: TGTGCCAGCGCCCTGGGGGGGGCAGGGAATGAGCAGTTCTTC; CDR3 protein: CASALGGAGNEQFF
V gene: TRBV7-8; J gene: TRBJ2-1; D gene: -; clone size: -; CDR3 DNA: TGTGCCAGCGGAACCGGGCCTCTTCGGCGGGCCTACAATGAGCAGTTCTTC; CDR3 protein: CASGTGPLRRAYNEQFF
V gene: TRBV12-3/TRBV12-4; J gene: TRBJ2-7; D gene: -; clone size: -; CDR3 DNA: TGTGCCAGCAGTTTTGACAGGGAGGCTTCCTACGAGCAGTACTTC; CDR3 protein: CASSFDREASYEQYF
V gene: TRBV11-2; J gene: TRBJ2-7; D gene: -; clone size: -; CDR3 DNA: TGTGCCAGCAGCTTAGGATCGGGCACCACAAACCCCTACGAGCAGTACTTC; CDR3 protein: CASSLGSGTTNPYEQYF
V gene: TRBV29-1; J gene: TRBJ2-7; D gene: -; clone size: -; CDR3 DNA: TGCAGCGCCTTTGGCGACGAGCAGTACTTC; CDR3 protein: CSAFGDEQYF
V gene: TRBV9; J gene: TRBJ2-1; D gene: -; clone size: -; CDR3 DNA: TGTGCCAGCAGCGGGACAGAGCAGTTCTTC; CDR3 protein: CASSGTEQFF
V gene: TRBV29-1; J gene: TRBJ1-1; D gene: -; clone size: many; CDR3 DNA: TGCAGCGTTGACCAGACTTCAAACACTGAAGCTTTCTTT; CDR3 protein: CSVDQTSNTEAFF
V gene: TRBV24-1; J gene: TRBJ2-3; D gene: TRBD2; clone size: many; CDR3 DNA: TGTGCCACCAGTGGGCACGGGAGGAGCACAGATACGCAGTATTTT; CDR3 protein: CATSGHGRSTDTQYF
V gene: TRBV18; J gene: TRBJ2-7; D gene: -; clone size: -; CDR3 DNA: TGTGCCAGTTCTTTGGGCGGGACCCTCTACTACGAGCAGTACTTC; CDR3 protein: CASSLGGTLYYEQYF
V gene: TRBV5-1; J gene: TRBJ1-1; D gene: TRBD1; clone size: -; CDR3 DNA: TGCGCCAGCAGCACCACAGGGGACACTGAAGCTTTCTTT; CDR3 protein: CASSTTGDTEAFF
V gene: TRBV4-2; J gene: TRBJ1-4; D gene: TRBD1; clone size: once; CDR3 DNA: TGTGCCAGCAGCCAGGGAAGGGGGCCAGCAACTAATGAAAAACTGTTTTTT; CDR3 protein: CASSQGRGPATNEKLFF
V gene: TRBV6-5; J gene: TRBJ2-1; D gene: TRBD2; clone size: many; CDR3 DNA: TGTGCCAGCAGCCTTCCCGGGACTAGCGGGGGAATGTTCTTC; CDR3 protein: CASSLPGTSGGMFF
V gene: TRBV11-3; J gene: TRBJ2-5; D gene: TRBD1; clone size: -; CDR3 DNA: TGTGCCAGCAGACGATCCGGGACCCAGGGGGTCCAGTACTTC; CDR3 protein: CASRRSGTQGVQYF
V gene: TRBV12-3/TRBV12-4; J gene: TRBJ2-5; D gene: TRBD2; clone size: many; CDR3 DNA: TGTGCCAGCACCGGGACTATACAAGAGACCCAGTACTTC; CDR3 protein: CASTGTIQETQYF
V gene: TRBV4-1; J gene: TRBJ2-5; D gene: TRBD1; clone size: few; CDR3 DNA: TGCGCCAGCAGCCAACCTGGACAGGGGAGAGAGACCCAGTACTTC; CDR3 protein: CASSQPGQGRETQYF
V gene: TRBV12-3/TRBV12-4; J gene: TRBJ2-7; D gene: TRBD1; clone size: few; CDR3 DNA: TGTGCCAGCAGACCCGTACAGGGGCCGCGCCAGTACTTC; CDR3 protein: CASRPVQGPRQYF
V gene: TRBV28; J gene: TRBJ2-7; D gene: -; clone size: -; CDR3 DNA: TGTGCCAGCAGCATAACCAGTATCTCCTACGAGCAGTACTTC; CDR3 protein: CASSITSISYEQYF
V gene: TRBV5-5; J gene: TRBJ2-7; D gene: -; clone size: few; CDR3 DNA: TGTGCCAGCAGCACCGGACTTTTCTACGAGCAGTACTTC; CDR3 protein: CASSTGLFYEQYF
V gene: TRBV10-3; J gene: TRBJ2-2; D gene: -; clone size: few; CDR3 DNA: TGTGCCATCAGAACCGGCGATGGGCTGTTTTTT; CDR3 protein: CAIRTGDGLFF
V gene: TRBV4-1; J gene: TRBJ2-3; D gene: -; clone size: few; CDR3 DNA: TGCGCCAGCAGTCAAGGCGGACGGGACACAGATACGCAGTATTTT; CDR3 protein: CASSQGGRDTDTQYF
V gene: TRBV20-1; J gene: TRBJ2-1; D gene: -; clone size: few; CDR3 DNA: TGCAGTGCTAGAGATCACGGGGGTCCCTTTAACAATGAGCAGTTCTTC; CDR3 protein: CSARDHGGPFNNEQFF
V gene: TRBV2; J gene: TRBJ2-7; D gene: -; clone size: -; CDR3 DNA: TGTGCCAGCAGCGTGGATGGAGCCTACGAGCAGTACTTC; CDR3 protein: CASSVDGAYEQYF
V gene: TRBV27; J gene: TRBJ2-7; D gene: -; clone size: few; CDR3 DNA: TGTGCCAGCACCGGGCCCCGGGGCTACGAGCAGTACTTC; CDR3 protein: CASTGPRGYEQYF
V gene: TRBV14; J gene: TRBJ1-4; D gene: -; clone size: few; CDR3 DNA: TGTGCCAGCAGCCAAGATGGGGGGAAACTGTTTTTT; CDR3 protein: CASSQDGGKLFF
V gene: TRBV7-9; J gene: TRBJ1-5; D gene: -; clone size: few; CDR3 DNA: TGTGCCAGCAGCTCCACACCTAGCAATCAGCCCCAGCATTTT; CDR3 protein: CASSSTPSNQPQHF
V gene: TRBV4-1; J gene: TRBJ2-1; D gene: TRBD2; clone size: -; CDR3 DNA: TGCGCCAGCAGCCAAGATCCGGGGGCTAGCGGGGATACTAGGGCCTACAATGAGCAGTTCTTC; CDR3 protein: CASSQDPGASGDTRAYNEQFF
V gene: TRBV29-1; J gene: TRBJ1-2; D gene: -; clone size: -; CDR3 DNA: TGCAGCGTTTGGTATAGGTCCAACTATGGCTACACCTTC; CDR3 protein: CSVWYRSNYGYTF
V gene: TRBV12-3/TRBV12-4; J gene: TRBJ1-1; D gene: -; clone size: -; CDR3 DNA: TGTGCCAGCAGTCCCCGCCCGGCAGTGAACACTGAAGCTTTCTTT; CDR3 protein: CASSPRPAVNTEAFF
V gene: TRBV30; J gene: TRBJ2-1; D gene: -; clone size: -; CDR3 DNA: TGTGCCTGGAGGATTGGGGGCGCGGAGGATGAGCAGTTCTTC; CDR3 protein: CAWRIGGAEDEQFF
V gene: TRBV20-1; J gene: TRBJ1-1; D gene: -; clone size: -; CDR3 DNA: TGCAGTCCCTTAGGAGGGTTACATGAAGCTTTCTTT; CDR3 protein: CSPLGGLHEAFF
V gene: TRBV5-5; J gene: TRBJ2-7; D gene: -; clone size: -; CDR3 DNA: TGTGCCAGCAGCTTAAGTCCGCCAAATTCCTACGAGCAGTACTTC; CDR3 protein: CASSLSPPNSYEQYF
V gene: TRBV4-2; J gene: TRBJ1-2; D gene: -; clone size: -; CDR3 DNA: TGTGCCAGCCGGTCTTTGGGAGTCTATGGCTACACCTTC; CDR3 protein: CASRSLGVYGYTF
V gene: TRBV10-1; J gene: TRBJ2-5; D gene: -; clone size: few; CDR3 DNA: TGCGCCAGCAGTGAGCAGTACCAAGAGACCCAGTACTTC; CDR3 protein: CASSEQYQETQYF
V gene: TRBV20-1; J gene: TRBJ2-5; D gene: -; clone size: -; CDR3 DNA: TGCAGTGCTAGATCGGGATCCAAAAAGGAGACCCAGTACTTC; CDR3 protein: CSARSGSKKETQYF
V gene: TRBV5-6; J gene: TRBJ2-3; D gene: TRBD2; clone size: -; CDR3 DNA: TGTGCCAGCAGCTCAGCCGCTAGCGGTCTGGGGGATACGCAGTATTTT; CDR3 protein: CASSSAASGLGDTQYF
V gene: TRBV13; J gene: TRBJ2-2; D gene: -; clone size: -; CDR3 DNA: TGTGCCAGCAGCTCCAGGACTCCGAACACCGGGGAGCTGTTTTTT; CDR3 protein: CASSSRTPNTGELFF
V gene: TRBV12-3/TRBV12-4; J gene: TRBJ2-7; D gene: TRBD2; clone size: once; CDR3 DNA: TGTGCCAGCAGCCGTCAACTAGCGGGGGATTATTCATACGAGCAGTACTTC; CDR3 protein: CASSRQLAGDYSYEQYF
V gene: TRBV30; J gene: TRBJ1-5; D gene: TRBD1; clone size: many; CDR3 DNA: TGTGCCTGGAGCGACAGGGGCAATCAGCCCCAGCATTTT; CDR3 protein: CAWSDRGNQPQHF
V gene: TRBV10-3; J gene: TRBJ1-2; D gene: -; clone size: -; CDR3 DNA: TGTGCCATCAGTGCGACTCTGGGAATGGAGGGCTACACCTTC; CDR3 protein: CAISATLGMEGYTF
V gene: TRBV2; J gene: TRBJ2-5; D gene: -; clone size: -; CDR3 DNA: TGTGCCAGCAGTCGAAGGGATTGGGAGACCCAGTACTTC; CDR3 protein: CASSRRDWETQYF
V gene: TRBV5-1; J gene: TRBJ2-3; D gene: TRBD1; clone size: few; CDR3 DNA: TGCGCCAGCGGCCGACAGGGCAGCACAGATACGCAGTATTTT; CDR3 protein: CASGRQGSTDTQYF
V gene: TRBV29-1; J gene: TRBJ2-3; D gene: -; clone size: few; CDR3 DNA: TGCAGCGTTGACAGGGTAGGCCCCACAGATACGCAGTATTTT; CDR3 protein: CSVDRVGPTDTQYF
V gene: TRBV12-5; J gene: TRBJ1-5; D gene: -; clone size: few; CDR3 DNA: TGTGCTAGTGGTTTGGGCCGATGGGGACACGGAGATCAGCCCCAGCATTTT; CDR3 protein: CASGLGRWGHGDQPQHF
V gene: TRBV6-2/TRBV6-3; J gene: TRBJ1-5; D gene: -; clone size: many; CDR3 DNA: TGTGCCAGCAGGGTCTTGAGGGATCAGCCCCAGCATTTT; CDR3 protein: CASRVLRDQPQHF
V gene: TRBV5-5; J gene: TRBJ2-2; D gene: TRBD2; clone size: -; CDR3 DNA: TGTGCCAGCAGCATCATAACTAGCGGGAGAAGGGCCGGGGAGCTGTTTTTT; CDR3 protein: CASSIITSGRRAGELFF
V gene: TRBV20-1; J gene: TRBJ2-3; D gene: -; clone size: many; CDR3 DNA: TGCAGTGCTAGATCGGGAGAAGGCACAGATACGCAGTATTTT; CDR3 protein: CSARSGEGTDTQYF
V gene: TRBV6-2/TRBV6-3; J gene: TRBJ2-3; D gene: TRBD2; clone size: -; CDR3 DNA: TGTGCCAGCCGGAGCGGGGCTACGCAGTATTTT; CDR3 protein: CASRSGATQYF
V gene: TRBV4-3; J gene: TRBJ2-1; D gene: -; clone size: few; CDR3 DNA: TGCGCCAGCAGCCGCGTCGGGGAGCAGTTCTTC; CDR3 protein: CASSRVGEQFF